What follows describes a single TCR beta chain. The germline V gene encodes CDR1 MNHEY and CDR2 SVGAGI. V shed 5 bases and J 7 bases; nucleotides not matched to a gene: 8. This CDR3 comprises 15 residues. This sample is part of a study of blood T cell repertoires in COVID-19. Study details: Acute and convalescent COVID-19 samples came from the United States, Italy and Spain. T cells, B-cell-depleted T cells, or PBMCs supplied cDNA or gDNA.

Per the original data handling: From reference gene primer amplification, estimates of nucleated cell counts were derived. Sequencing used immunoSEQ multiplex PCR; TCRdb keeps in-frame clones, though not all of them. The DNA gave D and trimming, while V, J and clone size come from that table. Among some 190,000 clones listed, 88% were seen once. The genes are TRBV6-5 and TRBJ1-2; TRBD1 aligns across 12 bases. This TCR came from a human donor in a cohort sampled during active COVID-19. Specimen: peripheral blood. As DNA, the CDR3 is TGTGCCAGCAGTAGGGGGACAGGGGGCGAGGTTGGCTACACCTTC. Protein sequence: CASSRGTGGEVGYTF.